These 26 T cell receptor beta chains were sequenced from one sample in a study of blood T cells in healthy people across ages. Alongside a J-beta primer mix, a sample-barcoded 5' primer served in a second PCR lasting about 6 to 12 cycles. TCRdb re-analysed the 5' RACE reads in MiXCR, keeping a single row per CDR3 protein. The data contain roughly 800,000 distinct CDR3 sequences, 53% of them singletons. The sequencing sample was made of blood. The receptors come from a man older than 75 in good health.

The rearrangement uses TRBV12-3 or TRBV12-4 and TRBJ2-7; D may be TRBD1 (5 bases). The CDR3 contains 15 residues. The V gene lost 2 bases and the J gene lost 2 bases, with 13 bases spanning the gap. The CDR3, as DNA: TGTGCCAGCAGTTTATTCCAGGGCTATACCTACGAGCAGTACTTC. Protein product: CASSLFQGYTYEQYF.

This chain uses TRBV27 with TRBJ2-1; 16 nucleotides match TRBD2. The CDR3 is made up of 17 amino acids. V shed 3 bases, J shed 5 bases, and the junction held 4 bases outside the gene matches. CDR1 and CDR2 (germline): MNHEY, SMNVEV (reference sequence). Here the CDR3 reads CASSFFGTSGRDNEQFF. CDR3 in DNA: TGTGCCAGCAGTTTTTTCGGGACTAGCGGGAGGGACAATGAGCAGTTCTTC.

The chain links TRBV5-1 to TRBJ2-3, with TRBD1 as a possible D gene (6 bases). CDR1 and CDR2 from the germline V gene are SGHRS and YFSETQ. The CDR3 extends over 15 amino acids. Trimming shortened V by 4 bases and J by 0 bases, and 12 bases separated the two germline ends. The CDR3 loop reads CASSLRQDSTDTQYF. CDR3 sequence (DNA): TGCGCCAGCAGCCTTAGACAGGATAGCACAGATACGCAGTATTTT.

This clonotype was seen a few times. CDR3 nucleotide sequence: TGTGCCAGCAGCTTAAGGCGGGGACCTTGGGAGCAGTACTTC. Translation gives CASSLRRGPWEQYF. The chain links TRBV7-3 to TRBJ2-7, with TRBD2 as a possible D gene (6 bases). Germline V gives CDR1 SGHTA, CDR2 FQGTGA. V was pared by 1 base and J by 7 bases, with 14 bases between. This CDR3 comprises 14 residues.

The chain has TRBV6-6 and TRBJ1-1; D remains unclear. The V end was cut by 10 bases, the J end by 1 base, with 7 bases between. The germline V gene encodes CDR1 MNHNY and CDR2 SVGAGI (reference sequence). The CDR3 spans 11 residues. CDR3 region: CATFWNTEAFF. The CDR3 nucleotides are TGTGCCACCTTTTGGAACACTGAAGCTTTCTTT.

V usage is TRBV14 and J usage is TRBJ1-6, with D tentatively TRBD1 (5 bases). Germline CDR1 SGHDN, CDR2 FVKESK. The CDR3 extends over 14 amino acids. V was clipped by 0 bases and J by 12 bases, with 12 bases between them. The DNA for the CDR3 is TGTGCCAGCAGCCAAGAAACAGGATACCTACCCCTCCACTTT. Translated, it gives CASSQETGYLPLHF.

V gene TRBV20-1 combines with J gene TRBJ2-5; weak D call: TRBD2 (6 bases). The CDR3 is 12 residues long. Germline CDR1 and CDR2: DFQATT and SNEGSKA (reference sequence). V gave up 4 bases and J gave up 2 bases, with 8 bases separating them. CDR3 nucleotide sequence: TGCAGTGCTATGACTAGTCAAGAGACCCAGTACTTC. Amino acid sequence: CSAMTSQETQYF.

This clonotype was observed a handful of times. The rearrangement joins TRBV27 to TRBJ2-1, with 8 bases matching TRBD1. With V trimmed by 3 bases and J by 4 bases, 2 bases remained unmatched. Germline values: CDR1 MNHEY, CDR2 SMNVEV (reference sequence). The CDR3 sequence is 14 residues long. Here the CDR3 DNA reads TGTGCCAGCAGTTTCGACAGGGGATACAATGAGCAGTTCTTC. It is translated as CASSFDRGYNEQFF.

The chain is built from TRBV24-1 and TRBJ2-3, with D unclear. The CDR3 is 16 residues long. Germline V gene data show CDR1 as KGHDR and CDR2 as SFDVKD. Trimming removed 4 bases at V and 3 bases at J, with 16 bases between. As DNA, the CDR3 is TGTGCCACCAGTGACCCCCGGGCCCCAAGAACAGATACGCAGTATTTT. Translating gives CATSDPRAPRTDTQYF.

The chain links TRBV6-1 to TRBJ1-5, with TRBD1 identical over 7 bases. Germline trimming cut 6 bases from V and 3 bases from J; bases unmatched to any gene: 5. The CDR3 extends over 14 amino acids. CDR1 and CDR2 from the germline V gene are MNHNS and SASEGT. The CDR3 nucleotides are TGTGCCAGCAGGCACAGGGGAGTCAATCAGCCCCAGCATTTT. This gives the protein CASRHRGVNQPQHF.

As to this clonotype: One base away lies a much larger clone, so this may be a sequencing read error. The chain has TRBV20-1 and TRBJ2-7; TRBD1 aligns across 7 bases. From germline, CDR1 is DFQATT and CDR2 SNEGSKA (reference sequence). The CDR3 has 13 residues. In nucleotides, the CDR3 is TGCGGCGCCCCGGGACAGAGCTCCTACGAGCAGTACTTC. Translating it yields CGAPGQSSYEQYF.

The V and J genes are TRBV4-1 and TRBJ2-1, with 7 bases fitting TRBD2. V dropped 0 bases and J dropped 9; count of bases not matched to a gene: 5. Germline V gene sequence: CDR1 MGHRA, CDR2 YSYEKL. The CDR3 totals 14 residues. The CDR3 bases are TGCGCCAGCAGCCAAGAGCGGCGGGAGACTGAGCAGTTCTTC. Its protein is CASSQERRETEQFF.

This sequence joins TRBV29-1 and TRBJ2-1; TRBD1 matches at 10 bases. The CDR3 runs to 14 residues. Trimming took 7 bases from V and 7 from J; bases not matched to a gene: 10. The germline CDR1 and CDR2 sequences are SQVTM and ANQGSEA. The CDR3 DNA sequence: TGCAGCGCTCGCCGGGACAGGGGTTTTAATGAGCAGTTCTTC. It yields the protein CSARRDRGFNEQFF.

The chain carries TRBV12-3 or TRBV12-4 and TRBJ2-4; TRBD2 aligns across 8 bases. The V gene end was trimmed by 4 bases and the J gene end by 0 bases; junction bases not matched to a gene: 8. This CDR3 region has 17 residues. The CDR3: CASSYGGARLAKNIQYF. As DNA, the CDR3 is TGTGCCAGCAGTTACGGGGGGGCCCGACTAGCCAAAAACATTCAGTACTTC.

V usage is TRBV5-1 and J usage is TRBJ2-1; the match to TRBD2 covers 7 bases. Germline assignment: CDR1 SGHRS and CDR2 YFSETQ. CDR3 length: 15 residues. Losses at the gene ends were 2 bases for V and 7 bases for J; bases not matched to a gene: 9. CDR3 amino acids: CASSLPGDYRNEQFF. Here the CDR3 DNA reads TGCGCCAGCAGCTTACCCGGGGACTACCGGAATGAGCAGTTCTTC.

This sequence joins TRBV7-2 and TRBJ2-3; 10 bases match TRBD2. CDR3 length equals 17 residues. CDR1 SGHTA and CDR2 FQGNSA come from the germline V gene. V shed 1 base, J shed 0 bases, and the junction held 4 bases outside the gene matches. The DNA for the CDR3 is TGTGCCAGCAGCTTAGATAGAGCGGGAGGGAGCACAGATACGCAGTATTTT. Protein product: CASSLDRAGGSTDTQYF.

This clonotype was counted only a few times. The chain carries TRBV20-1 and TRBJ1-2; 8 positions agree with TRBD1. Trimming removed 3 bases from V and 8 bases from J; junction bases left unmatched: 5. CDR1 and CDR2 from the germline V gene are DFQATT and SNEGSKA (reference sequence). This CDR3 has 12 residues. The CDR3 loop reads CSASGTGRGYTF. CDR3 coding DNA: TGCAGTGCTAGTGGGACAGGACGGGGCTACACCTTC.

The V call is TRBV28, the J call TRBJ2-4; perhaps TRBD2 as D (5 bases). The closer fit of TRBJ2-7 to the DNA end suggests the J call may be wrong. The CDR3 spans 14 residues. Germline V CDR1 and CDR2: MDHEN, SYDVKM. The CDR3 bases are TGTGCCAGCAGCCCAAGCGGATACGGGGACGAGCAGTACTTC. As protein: CASSPSGYGDEQYF.

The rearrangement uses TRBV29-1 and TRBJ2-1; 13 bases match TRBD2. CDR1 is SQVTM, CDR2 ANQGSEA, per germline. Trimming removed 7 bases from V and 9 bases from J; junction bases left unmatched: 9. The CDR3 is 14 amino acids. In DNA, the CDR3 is TGCAGCGCCGAACTAGCGGGAGGGCCGAGTGAGCAGTTCTTC. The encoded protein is CSAELAGGPSEQFF.

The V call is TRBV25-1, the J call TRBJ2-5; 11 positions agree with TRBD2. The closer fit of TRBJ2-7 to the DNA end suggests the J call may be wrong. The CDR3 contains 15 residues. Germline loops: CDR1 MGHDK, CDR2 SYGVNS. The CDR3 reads CASSRLAGTLYEQYF. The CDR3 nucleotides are TGTGCCAGCTCAAGACTAGCGGGGACCCTCTACGAGCAGTACTTC.

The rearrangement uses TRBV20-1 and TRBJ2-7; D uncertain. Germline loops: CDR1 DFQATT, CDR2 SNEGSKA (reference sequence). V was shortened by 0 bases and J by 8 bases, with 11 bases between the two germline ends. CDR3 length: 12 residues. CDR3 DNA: TGCAGTGCTAGAGAGGTTGCGTACCAGCAGTACTTC. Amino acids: CSAREVAYQQYF.

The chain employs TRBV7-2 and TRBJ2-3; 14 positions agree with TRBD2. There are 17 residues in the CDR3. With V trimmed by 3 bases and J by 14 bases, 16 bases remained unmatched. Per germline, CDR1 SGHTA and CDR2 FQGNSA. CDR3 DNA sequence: TGTGCCAGCAGCTTTAGGGGACTAGCGGGAGTTCACACAGACGCGTATTTT. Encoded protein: CASSFRGLAGVHTDAYF.

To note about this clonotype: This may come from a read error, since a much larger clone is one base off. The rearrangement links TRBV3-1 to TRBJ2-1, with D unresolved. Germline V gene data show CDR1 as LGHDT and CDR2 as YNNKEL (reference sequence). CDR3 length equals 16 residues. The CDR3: CTSSQESWSSYNEQFF. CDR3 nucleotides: TGTACCAGCAGCCAAGAGTCCTGGAGCTCCTACAATGAGCAGTTCTTC.

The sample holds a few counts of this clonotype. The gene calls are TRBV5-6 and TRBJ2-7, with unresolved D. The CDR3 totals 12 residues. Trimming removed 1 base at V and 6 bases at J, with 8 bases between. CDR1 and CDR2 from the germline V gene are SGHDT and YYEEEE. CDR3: CASSLLSLEQYF. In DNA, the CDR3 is TGTGCCAGCAGCTTGCTCAGCCTCGAGCAGTACTTC. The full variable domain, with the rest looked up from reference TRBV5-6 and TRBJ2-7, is DAGVTQSPTHLIKTRGQQVTLRCSPKSGHDTVSWYQQALGQGPQFIFQYYEEEERQRGNFPDRFSGHQFPNYSSELNVNALLLGDSALYLCASSLLSLEQYFGPGTRLTVT.

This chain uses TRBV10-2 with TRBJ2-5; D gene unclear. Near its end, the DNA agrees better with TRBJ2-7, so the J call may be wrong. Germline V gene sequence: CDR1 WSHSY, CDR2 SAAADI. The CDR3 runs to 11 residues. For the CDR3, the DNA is TGCGCCAGCAGTACCCCAACCGAGCAGTACTTC. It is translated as CASSTPTEQYF.

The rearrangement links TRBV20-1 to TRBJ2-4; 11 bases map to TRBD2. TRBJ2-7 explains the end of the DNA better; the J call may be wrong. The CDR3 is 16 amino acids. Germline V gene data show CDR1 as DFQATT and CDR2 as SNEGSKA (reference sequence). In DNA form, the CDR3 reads TGCAGTGCTAGAGACTCACTAGCGGGGGAAGGAAACGAGCAGTACTTC. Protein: CSARDSLAGEGNEQYF.